One and the same sample provided the 7 T cell receptor beta chains below, sequenced in a study of blood T cells in healthy people across ages. A second PCR, run for roughly 6 to 11 cycles, used a sample-barcoded 5' primer plus a J-beta primer mix. From the 5' RACE reads, TCRdb called clonotypes with MiXCR, one entry per CDR3 protein. The sample includes 870,000 or so distinct CDR3 sequences, about 30% seen only once; the top ten take roughly 17%. Input material: blood. These receptors were taken from an elderly woman in good health.

The chain combines TRBV20-1 with TRBJ2-7, with D possibly TRBD1 on 5 matching bases. TRBJ2-5 matches the DNA end more closely, so the J call is doubtful. Germline V gene sequence: CDR1 DFQATT, CDR2 SNEGSKA (reference sequence). The CDR3 runs to 11 residues. Written as DNA, the CDR3 is TGCAGTGTGACAGTCGGTGAGACCCAGTACTTC. Translating gives CSVTVGETQYF.

This clonotype was seen only a few times. The rearrangement joins TRBV5-6 to TRBJ1-1; the D gene is possibly TRBD1 (5 bases). The V gene's germline CDR1 is SGHDT and CDR2 YYEEEE. The V end lost 6 bases, the J end lost 3 bases, and 12 bases lay between the germline ends. This CDR3 contains 13 residues. CDR3: CASKVDRDTEAFF. The CDR3 nucleotides are TGTGCCAGCAAGGTAGACAGAGACACTGAAGCTTTCTTT.

This clonotype was detected ten times or more. No DNA is shown, since the ends of the CDR3 on it are uncertain; the CDR3 is the one TCRdb lists. The V gene is TRBV21-1, the J gene TRBJ2-4. TRBV21-1 is given as a pseudogene. The CDR3 sequence runs 19 residues, both termini included. CDR3 protein: CASSPHPDFRVLAKNIQYF.

This clonotype was counted ten times or more. The genes are TRBV7-8 and TRBJ2-1; no firm D call. The V and J ends lost 7 bases and 2 bases respectively, with 12 bases between them. This CDR3 contains 14 residues. Germline V gene data show CDR1 as SGHVS and CDR2 as FQNEAQ. CDR3 protein: CASTPRGAYNEQFF. As DNA, the CDR3 is TGTGCCAGCACCCCCCGTGGGGCCTACAATGAGCAGTTCTTC.

This clonotype has a count of ten or more. The chain recombines TRBV3-1 with TRBJ1-2; possible D gene TRBD1, 5 bases. This CDR3 spans 15 amino acids. Germline loops: CDR1 LGHDT, CDR2 YNNKEL (reference sequence). V lost 4 bases, J lost 1 base, and 13 bases lay in between. The CDR3 here is CASSPRGRNNYGYTF. For the CDR3, the DNA is TGTGCCAGCAGCCCCCGGGGCAGAAATAACTATGGCTACACCTTC.

The chain combines TRBV5-6 with TRBJ2-3; possible D gene TRBD2, 7 bases. Trimming took 1 base from V and 6 from J, leaving 18 bases between them. The CDR3 covers 16 residues. CDR1 is SGHDT and CDR2 is YYEEEE in the germline V gene. CDR3 loop: CASSLKWGGPRDTQYF. The CDR3 nucleotides read TGTGCCAGCAGCTTGAAGTGGGGGGGCCCGAGGGATACGCAGTATTTT.

This clonotype has more than one count but fewer than ten. V usage is TRBV12-3 or TRBV12-4 and J usage is TRBJ2-3; D is unclear. Trimming removed 6 bases at V and 2 bases at J, with 15 bases between. The CDR3 loop spans 15 amino acids. CDR3 DNA: TGTGCCAGCAGAGGTGAAACTGTGACCACAGATACGCAGTATTTT. Translation gives CASRGETVTTDTQYF.